This T cell receptor beta chain was observed in a study of T-cell memory formation after mild COVID-19. Broader study findings: Pre-infection memory showed some responding clones, and this suggested that cross-reactive memory joined. Whether second-wave clones peaking at day 37 were SARS-CoV-2 specific went unconfirmed. Contracting clones localized mainly to CM and EM when CD4+ and mainly to EMRA when CD8+.

Regarding this clonotype: What it recognizes is unknown.

MiXCR was run by TCRdb on the 5' RACE reads, yielding one entry per CDR3 protein. The table records 350,000 to 400,000 distinct CDR3 sequences, 14% of them present only once. There are 11 residues in the CDR3. CDR1 KGHDR and CDR2 SFDVKD come from the germline V gene. Between the trimmed V and J ends, which lost 9 bases and 8 bases, there was a span of 10 bases. The chain is built from TRBV24-1 and TRBJ2-1; D remains ambiguous. This clonotype was obtained from a man between 18 and 35 years old who had mild COVID-19 (a few samples of this study predate the infection). Cell type and time point are not known. The sample was PBMCs or a T cell subset sorted from them (not recorded which). For the CDR3, the DNA is TGTGCCACCGAGCTATTCGATGAGCAGTTCTTC. It codes for CATELFDEQFF.